Presented here are 21 T cell receptor beta chains from one specimen sequenced in a study of blood T cells in healthy people across ages. A J-beta primer mix and a sample-barcoded 5' primer were used in a second PCR of about 7 to 12 cycles. TCRdb independently ran MiXCR on the 5' RACE reads; one entry per CDR3 protein. The sample comprises 1.5 million to 2 million distinct CDR3 sequences, roughly 27% of which are singletons, and 7.7% rests with the top ten. The sequenced sample was blood. Receptors originate from a woman under 40 in good health.

The V and J genes are TRBV7-2 and TRBJ2-3, with D uncertain. The CDR3 is 14 amino acids. V gave up 5 bases and J gave up 5 bases, with 14 bases separating them. Germline V gene sequence: CDR1 SGHTA, CDR2 FQGNSA. Here the CDR3 DNA reads TGTGCCAGCAGCCAAGGCGCGTCGGGAGATACGCAGTATTTT. This encodes CASSQGASGDTQYF.

A note on this clonotype: A much larger clonotype is one base distant, so this may be a read error. The chain recombines TRBV6-1 with TRBJ2-3; D perhaps matches TRBD1 (5 bases). CDR3 length: 11 amino acids. The germline CDR1 and CDR2 sequences are MNHNS and SASEGT. In DNA, the CDR3 is TGTGCCGGCAGTGAAACACAGGTGCAGTATTTT. Translating gives CAGSETQVQYF.

Ten or more counts support this clonotype. The V and J genes are TRBV6-5 and TRBJ1-2; maybe TRBD1 (5 bases). Between the trimmed V and J ends, which lost 4 bases and 3 bases, there was a span of 9 bases. This CDR3 has 13 residues. Germline V lookup: CDR1 MNHEY, CDR2 SVGAGI. The CDR3 region is CASSFRDDYGYTF. CDR3 in DNA: TGTGCCAGCAGTTTCCGGGACGACTATGGCTACACCTTC.

The chain recombines TRBV30 with TRBJ2-1; a possible D gene is TRBD1 (6 bases). CDR3 length: 15 amino acids. Trimming took off 0 bases at V and 6 bases at J, with 15 bases between the two ends. In germline, CDR1 is GTSNPN, CDR2 SVGIG (reference sequence). CDR3 DNA: TGTGCCTGGAGTGTGCCAAGGGGGTCGAGCAATGAGCAGTTCTTC. Translation gives CAWSVPRGSSNEQFF. Drawing the rest from reference TRBV30 and TRBJ2-1, the complete variable domain is SQTIHQWPATLVQPVGSPLSLECTVEGTSNPNLYWYRQAAGRGLQLLFYSVGIGQISSEVPQNLSASRPQDRQFILSSKKLLLSDSGFYLCAWSVPRGSSNEQFFGPGTRLTVL.

This clonotype was picked up a small number of times. The V and J genes are TRBV12-3 or TRBV12-4 and TRBJ2-3; 7 nucleotides match TRBD2. The CDR3 totals 14 residues. Germline trimming cut 3 bases from V and 4 bases from J; bases unmatched to any gene: 4. The chain's CDR3 is CASSLSGNSDTQYF. CDR3 nucleotides: TGTGCCAGCAGTTTGAGCGGGAACTCAGATACGCAGTATTTT.

This clonotype turned up a few times. A read error is possible here, since a much larger clone lies one base away. The chain has TRBV10-3 and TRBJ2-1, with D uncertain. Germline V CDR1 and CDR2: ENHRY, SYGVKD. V was pared by 3 bases and J by 10 bases, with 13 bases between. CDR3 length equals 13 residues. CDR3: CAISDRVHYEQFF. The CDR3 coding sequence is TGTGCCATCAGTGATAGGGTACACTACGAGCAGTTCTTC.

This clonotype was seen a few times. This chain links TRBV5-1 with TRBJ2-2; D remains unclear. Germline V gene lookup returns CDR1 SGHRS and CDR2 YFSETQ. With 4 bases removed from V and 1 base from J, the gap between germline ends came to 14 bases. The CDR3 runs 16 residues. The CDR3 region is CASSPQSPGNTGELFF. The CDR3 region has the DNA TGCGCCAGCAGCCCCCAGAGCCCGGGGAACACCGGGGAGCTGTTTTTT.

The V and J genes are TRBV6-2 or TRBV6-3 and TRBJ2-7; weak D call: TRBD1 (5 bases). Deletions cut 0 bases from V and 4 bases from J, with 13 bases between. Germline CDR1 is MNHEY and CDR2 is SVGEGT. The CDR3 is 15 amino acids. The CDR3 region is CASSYSAGQTYEQYF. CDR3 sequence (DNA): TGTGCCAGCAGTTACTCGGCAGGACAAACGTACGAGCAGTACTTC.

This clonotype was seen only a few times. An end of the junction differs from the germline gene, which may be a read error. This CDR3 reads CSVEEAGGIFISYNGQFF. The CDR3 region has the DNA TGCAGCGTTGAAGAAGCGGGAGGCATATTTATCTCCTACAATGGGCAGTTCTTC. The gene calls are TRBV29-1 and TRBJ2-1, with TRBD2 identical over 9 bases. Looked up from germline, CDR1 is SQVTM and CDR2 is ANQGSEA. There are 18 residues in the CDR3.

V and J are TRBV9 and TRBJ1-3, with unresolved D. The germline CDR1 and CDR2 sequences are SGDLS and YYNGEE. The V gene lost 0 bases and the J gene lost 0 bases, with 10 bases spanning the gap. The CDR3 is 16 residues long. Here the CDR3 reads CASSVVPYGSGNTIYF. CDR3 DNA sequence: TGTGCCAGCAGCGTAGTCCCCTATGGCTCTGGAAACACCATATATTTT.

The chain carries TRBV29-1 and TRBJ2-5, with 11 bases aligning to TRBD1. CDR3 size: 13 residues. J was trimmed by 11 bases and V by 6 bases; bases with no gene match: 11. The germline CDR1 and CDR2 sequences are SQVTM and ANQGSEA. CDR3 bases: TGCAGCGTGGACAGGGGGCCAAACAATGAGCAGTACTTC. Protein sequence: CSVDRGPNNEQYF.

The sample holds many counts of this clonotype. The chain couples TRBV20-1 to TRBJ2-5, with D tentatively TRBD1 (6 bases). This CDR3 has 13 amino acids. V gave up 3 bases and J gave up 3 bases, with 11 bases separating them. The germline gives CDR1 DFQATT, CDR2 SNEGSKA (reference sequence). Here the CDR3 reads CSASPPGEETQYF. The CDR3 nucleotides are TGCAGTGCTAGTCCACCAGGGGAAGAGACCCAGTACTTC.

The chain is built from TRBV6-6 and TRBJ2-1; D is unclear. The V and J ends lost 10 bases and 9 bases respectively, with 25 bases between them. There are 15 residues in the CDR3. Germline-derived CDR1 and CDR2 are MNHNY and SVGAGI (reference sequence). The CDR3 loop reads CATSEGSANGREQFF. CDR3 bases: TGTGCCACCTCCGAAGGGTCCGCTAACGGACGTGAGCAGTTCTTC.

This clonotype showed up many times. This chain joins TRBV7-9 and TRBJ2-7, with D maybe TRBD2 (5 bases). Germline-derived CDR1 and CDR2 are SEHNR and FQNEAQ (reference sequence). With 4 bases removed from V and 2 bases from J, the gap between germline ends came to 12 bases. This CDR3 comprises 14 residues. CDR3 amino acids: CASSYGVATYEQYF. The CDR3 coding sequence is TGTGCCAGCAGCTACGGGGTTGCCACCTACGAGCAGTACTTC.

This clonotype showed up just once. V and J are TRBV9 and TRBJ1-1; D is undetermined. CDR1 SGDLS and CDR2 YYNGEE come from the germline V gene. The CDR3 contains 12 residues. Trimming took off 3 bases at V and 7 bases at J, with 10 bases between the two ends. Here the CDR3 reads CASSELFGEAFF. CDR3 in DNA: TGTGCCAGCAGCGAGCTATTTGGTGAAGCTTTCTTT.

This clonotype was detected only a few times. The gene calls are TRBV21-1 and TRBJ2-3; TRBD2, the table's D call, lacks a check against the DNA. TRBV21-1 is deemed a pseudogene. The CDR3 totals 13 residues. The CDR3 sequence: CASSKAVGLTQYF. The CDR3, as DNA: TGTGCCAGCAGCAAAGCGGTAGGACTTACGCAGTATTTT.

The V gene is TRBV7-9, the J gene TRBJ2-3; the D is unclear. In germline, CDR1 is SEHNR, CDR2 FQNEAQ (reference sequence). V lost 4 bases to trimming and J lost 5 bases, with 19 bases between them. The CDR3 contains 16 residues. The CDR3 nucleotides read TGTGCCAGCAGCTCCCGCGGACCCGACCGGATAGATACGCAGTATTTT. Encoded protein: CASSSRGPDRIDTQYF.

This clonotype was picked up many times. The CDR3: CASSRGGDVRTEQFF. CDR3 DNA sequence: TGCGCCAGCAGCCGGGGGGGAGACGTAAGGACAGAGCAGTTCTTC. The chain recombines TRBV5-1 with TRBJ2-1; TRBD2 matches 8 bases. V trimming: 4 bases; J trimming: 10 bases; junction bases outside the gene matches: 13. This CDR3 contains 15 residues. Germline V gene data show CDR1 as SGHRS and CDR2 as YFSETQ.

This clonotype was seen once. The chain links TRBV30 to TRBJ1-2; D remains unclear. V was clipped by 7 bases and J by 4 bases, with 13 bases between them. CDR1 is GTSNPN and CDR2 is SVGIG in the germline V gene (reference sequence). The CDR3 covers 12 residues. Here the CDR3 DNA reads TGTGCCTCCATAGGGTCATCCTATGGCTACACCTTC. Its protein product is CASIGSSYGYTF.

The chain employs TRBV6-6 and TRBJ2-7; D gene unclear. The CDR3 is 13 amino acids. V was trimmed by 5 bases and J by 5 bases, leaving 13 bases between them. Germline assignment: CDR1 MNHNY and CDR2 SVGAGI (reference sequence). CDR3 in amino acids: CASSPGGSDEQYF. Here the CDR3 DNA reads TGTGCCAGCAGTCCTGGTGGCAGTGACGAGCAGTACTTC.

The V and J genes are TRBV24-1 and TRBJ2-4, with a weak D call TRBD1 (6 bases). Germline V gives CDR1 KGHDR, CDR2 SFDVKD. The V end was cut by 4 bases, the J end by 8 bases, with 11 bases between. This CDR3 is 13 amino acids long. CDR3: CATSEGTLDIQYF. CDR3 nucleotides: TGTGCCACCAGTGAAGGGACATTGGACATTCAGTACTTC.